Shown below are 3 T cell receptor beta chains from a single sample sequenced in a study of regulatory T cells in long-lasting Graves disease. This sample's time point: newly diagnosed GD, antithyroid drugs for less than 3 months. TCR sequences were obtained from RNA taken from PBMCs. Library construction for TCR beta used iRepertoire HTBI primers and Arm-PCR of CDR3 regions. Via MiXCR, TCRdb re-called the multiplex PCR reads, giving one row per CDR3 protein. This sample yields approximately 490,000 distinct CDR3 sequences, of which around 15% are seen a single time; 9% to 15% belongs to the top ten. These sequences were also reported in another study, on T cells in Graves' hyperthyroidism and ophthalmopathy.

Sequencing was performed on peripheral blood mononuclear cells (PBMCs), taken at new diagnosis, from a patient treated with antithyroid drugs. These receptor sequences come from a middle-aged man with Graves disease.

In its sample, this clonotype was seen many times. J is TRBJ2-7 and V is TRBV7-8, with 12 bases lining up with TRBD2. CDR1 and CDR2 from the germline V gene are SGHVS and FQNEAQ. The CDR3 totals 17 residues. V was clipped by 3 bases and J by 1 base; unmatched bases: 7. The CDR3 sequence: CASSLGLAGVPSYEQYF. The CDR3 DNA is TGTGCCAGCAGCTTGGGACTAGCGGGCGTTCCATCCTACGAGCAGTACTTC.

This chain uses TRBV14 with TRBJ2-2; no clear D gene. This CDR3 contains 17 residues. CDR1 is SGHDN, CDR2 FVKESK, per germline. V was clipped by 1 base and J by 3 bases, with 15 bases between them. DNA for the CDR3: TGTGCCAGCAGCCAAGTAGTTGGCAGAGCGTACACCGGGGAGCTGTTTTTT. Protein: CASSQVVGRAYTGELFF.

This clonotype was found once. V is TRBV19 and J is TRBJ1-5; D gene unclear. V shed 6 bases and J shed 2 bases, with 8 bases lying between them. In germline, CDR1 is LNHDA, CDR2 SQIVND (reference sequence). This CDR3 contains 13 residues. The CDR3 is CASRKHGNQPQHF. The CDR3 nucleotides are TGTGCCAGTAGAAAGCATGGCAATCAGCCCCAGCATTTT.